Listed here are 3 T cell receptor beta chains from one sample, sequenced in a study of cytomegalovirus exposure and HLA in healthy donors. The PCR made use of 60 Vbeta and 13 Jbeta primers. The method was immunoSEQ multiplex PCR; TCRdb's version includes in-frame clones alone and lacks a portion of them. Of approximately 110,000 clones listed, roughly 76% are singletons. The specimen was PBMCs. The receptors come from a woman in her sixties in good health and CMV-seropositive.

The chain is built from TRBV7-2 and TRBJ2-7; no firm D call. Per the germline V gene, CDR1 is SGHTA and CDR2 is FQGNSA. There are 13 residues in the CDR3. V dropped 4 bases and J dropped 3 bases, with 10 bases sitting between them. CDR3 residues: CASSSPRVYEQYF. As DNA, the CDR3 is TGTGCCAGCAGCTCGCCCCGAGTCTACGAGCAGTACTTC.

This clone showed up just a few times. V and J are TRBV6-1 and TRBJ1-6; no clear D gene. The germline V gene has CDR1 MNHNS and CDR2 SASEGT. With 2 bases removed from V and 6 bases from J, the gap between germline ends came to 11 bases. CDR3 size: 15 residues. Here the CDR3 reads CASSEQRSVNSPLHF. CDR3 DNA: TGTGCCAGCAGTGAACAAAGGAGCGTTAATTCACCCCTCCACTTT.

The V and J genes are TRBV10-1 and TRBJ1-2; the match to TRBD1 covers 7 bases. The ends lost 7 bases at V and 2 bases at J; junction bases unmatched: 4. Per germline, CDR1 WNHNN and CDR2 SYGVQD (reference sequence). This CDR3 is 13 amino acids long. CDR3 sequence reads: CASNRQGNYGYTF. Here the CDR3 DNA reads TGCGCCAGCAATAGACAGGGAAACTATGGCTACACCTTC.